This TCR beta chain is drawn from a study of technical replicates of blood from several donors. TCRdb's table, derived via immunoSEQ multiplex PCR, lists solely in-frame clones and lacks some. Among under 90,000 clones listed, just over 95% were seen once. Unmatched junction bases numbered 2, after V lost 0 bases and J lost 0 bases. This CDR3 contains 16 residues. Germline-derived CDR1 and CDR2 are MNHEY and SMNVEV (reference sequence). The material sequenced was T cells isolated from PBMCs. This TCR was sampled from a human donor in good health. This rearrangement joins TRBV27 to TRBJ1-5; 7 nucleotides align to TRBD1. The CDR3 here is CASSLSGQNSNQPQHF. In nucleotides, the CDR3 is TGTGCCAGCAGTTTATCGGGACAGAATAGCAATCAGCCCCAGCATTTT.